This T cell receptor (beta chain) was obtained from a study of identical twins (dated by TCRdb to about 2016). About the full investigation: To test whether fetal clonotypes persist, this study deep-sequenced TCR alpha and beta repertoires from monozygotic twins, from unrelated adults of various ages, and from cord blood. Replicate twin experiments were performed at different times using different library preparation protocols to rule out contamination.

The paper's findings and limits, for the study overall: Because the same donors could not be followed over many years, conclusions were based on cross-sectional statistical analysis. A weaker excess of twin sharing was found in beta out-of-frame sequences because the signal-to-noise ratio was lowered by fewer shared sequences. Abundant cord blood beta clonotypes had fewer insertions, young adult naive repertoires showed a similar but weaker trend, and memory repertoires showed no such trend. Compared with coincidental sharing between unrelated individuals, out-of-frame TCR alpha sequences shared between twins had an excess of sequences with low generation probability. Zero-insertion analyses could be partly confounded by invariant T cells such as MAIT and iNKT, though diverse VJ usage argued against such confounding for most clonotypes. Out-of-frame TCR alpha sharing in monozygotic twins was systematically underestimated by recombination models, whereas sharing between unrelated individuals was in agreement with the recombination models.

All donors were healthy Caucasians. Three pairs of female monozygotic twins, all aged 18 to 29 years, made up the twin cohort. Peripheral blood mononuclear cells were used as the source from which RNA for TCR libraries was isolated. V gives up 1 base and J gives up 1 base, and the segment between their germline ends measures 10 bases. Reading from cysteine to phenylalanine, the CDR3 counts 15 amino acids. CDR3 DNA only is kept here, 45 bases in frame from base 1. CDR1 is given as SNHLY and CDR2 as FYNNEI, both from the germline V gene. In its sample, this clonotype was seen a few times. Its cognate antigen has yet to be identified. The input lacks base qualities; no much larger clone sits a single base away. The library was produced with 5' RACE. TCRdb records Illumina HiSeq 2000 as the sequencer. Template switching added a universal primer binding site, and the final cDNA carried a unique molecular identifier that allowed TCR cDNA molecules to be counted accurately. First-strand cDNA for TCR alpha and beta chains was synthesized from specific primers in the conserved constant-segment region. Each cDNA library was double barcoded, with a SMART-Mk sample barcode plus Illumina barcodes, to control for contamination. TruSeq adapter sequences along with Illumina sample barcodes were introduced in two successive PCR steps. TCR alpha and beta cDNA libraries were sequenced on the Illumina HiSeq platform with custom primers. Per the authors' processing: MiGEC was used to process raw reads and extract unique molecular identifiers, and MiXCR was used to find CDR3 positions. For each individual, recombination models were inferred using an EM algorithm with the repgenHMM and IGoR tools. Shared clonotypes were analyzed with the tcR package in R, and sharing was normalized by the product of cloneset sizes. To study raw recombination without the effects of thymic and clonal selection, out-of-frame nonproductive sequences were analyzed. TCRdb ran its own pipeline on the public reads, namely fastp trimming at Q25 and MiXCR clone calling, and kept in-frame beta chains. Merged by CDR3 protein, the rows form single entries marked with the most common genes and DNA. The V and J calls follow TCRdb's processing rather than the paper's. The sample yields fewer than 650,000 distinct CDR3 sequences; around 7.5% were counted once. The top ten clones comprise 1.6% of the sample.

These sequences were also reported in another study, on yellow fever vaccine responses in identical twins. The second paper states: The T cell response to vaccination in identical twins was reported by the authors to appear partly convergent and partly personalized. Focusing on identical twins, the study followed the T cell clones that responded to the vaccine, and did so with precision.

The chain is assembled from TRBV2 and TRBJ1-1; the D region possibly corresponds to TRBD1 (5 bases align). Sample: PBMCs. The sequence was obtained from a woman aged 18 to 35 in good health. The DNA sequence is as follows: TGTGCCAGCAGTGAAGTCAGGGTTTCGAACACTGAAGCTTTCTTT. Translation gives CASSEVRVSNTEAFF. The variable domain in full, with residues beyond the CDR3 obtained from the reference TRBV2 and TRBJ1-1 genes, is EPEVTQTPSHQVTQMGQEVILRCVPISNHLYFYWYRQILGQKVEFLVSFYNNEISEKSEIFDDQFSVERPDGSNFTLKIRSTKLEDSAMYFCASSEVRVSNTEAFFGQGTRLTVV.